Detailed here is one T cell receptor beta chain. The sample is drawn from a study of blood T cell repertoires in COVID-19. Study-wide context: Samples came from the United States, Italy and Spain, spanning acute and convalescent COVID-19. Nucleic acid was either cDNA or gDNA, and it came from T cells, B-cell-depleted T cells, or PBMCs.

Germline lookup yields CDR1 SGHNT and CDR2 YYREEE (reference sequence). This CDR3 spans 15 amino acids. The V gene lost 5 bases and the J gene lost 5 bases, with 20 bases spanning the gap. In the original analysis: Amplifying reference gene primers gave estimates of nucleated cell counts. Here immunoSEQ multiplex PCR was the method, and the copy in TCRdb shows in-frame clones only, minus some. Clonal size and the V and J genes are those of that table, whereas D and trimming came from the DNA. This table has 35,000 to 45,000 clones, approximately 85% appearing once. The sequence came from a human donor in a cohort sampled during active COVID-19. The chain links TRBV5-4 to TRBJ2-7; D may be TRBD2 (5 bases). Sequencing used peripheral blood. CDR3 in DNA: TGTGCCAGCAGTCCTGGACGGGAAATTAGGAACGAGCAGTACTTC. Encoded protein: CASSPGREIRNEQYF. The variable domain in full, with the rest retrieved from reference TRBV5-4 and TRBJ2-7, is ETGVTQSPTHLIKTRGQQVTLRCSSQSGHNTVSWYQQALGQGPQFIFQYYREEENGRGNFPPRFSGLQFPNYSSELNVNALELDDSALYLCASSPGREIRNEQYFGPGTRLTVT.